This TCR beta chain is from a study of Graves' ophthalmopathy and Graves' hyperthyroidism. Comments on this clonotype: Its antigen remains unknown.

General study results and limits: Most expanded clonotypes from thyroid (those above 0.001 frequency) were also found in blood.

Germline V CDR1 and CDR2: LGHNA, YSLEER. The CDR3 runs to 15 residues. Trimming cost V 1 base and J 5 bases, with 14 bases left between them. TCR beta CDR3 regions were amplified from RNA transcripts. HTBI-primed first-round RT-PCR preceded second-round multiplex PCR. TCRdb processed the multiplex PCR reads anew with MiXCR; each CDR3 protein has one entry. Of hundreds of thousands of distinct CDR3 sequences listed, about 20% are singletons. A follow-up of 18 months without ophthalmopathy meant that hyperthyroidism was stable. Orbital computed tomography and thyroid ultrasound, along with TRAb, serum thyroxine and clinical symptoms, underpinned diagnosis.

The V and J genes are TRBV4-3 and TRBJ1-2; D remains unclear. Sequenced: peripheral blood. This TCR came from a woman aged 18-29 years with stable Graves' hyperthyroidism. Some clones in this sample may be carry-over from other donors' samples. The CDR3 reads CASSQGTREIYGYTF. CDR3 in DNA: TGCGCCAGCAGCCAAGGAACCCGCGAGATTTATGGCTACACCTTC.